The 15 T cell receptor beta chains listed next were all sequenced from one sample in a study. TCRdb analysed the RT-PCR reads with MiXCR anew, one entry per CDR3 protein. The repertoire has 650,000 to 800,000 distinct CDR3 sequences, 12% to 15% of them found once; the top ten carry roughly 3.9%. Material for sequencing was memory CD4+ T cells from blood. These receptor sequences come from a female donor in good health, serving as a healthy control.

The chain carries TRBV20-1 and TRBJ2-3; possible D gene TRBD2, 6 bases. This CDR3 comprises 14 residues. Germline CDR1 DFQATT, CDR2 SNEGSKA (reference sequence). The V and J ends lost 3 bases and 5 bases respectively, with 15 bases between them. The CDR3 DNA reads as TGCAGTGCTAGGGTTGGGGGGTCTAAAGATACGCAGTATTTT. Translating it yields CSARVGGSKDTQYF.

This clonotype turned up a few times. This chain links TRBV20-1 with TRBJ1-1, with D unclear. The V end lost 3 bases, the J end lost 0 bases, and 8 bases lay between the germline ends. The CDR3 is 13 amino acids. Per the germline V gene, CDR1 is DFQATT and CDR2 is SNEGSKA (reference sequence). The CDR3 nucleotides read TGCAGTGCTAGGGCAGCAGTGAACACTGAAGCTTTCTTT. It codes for CSARAAVNTEAFF.

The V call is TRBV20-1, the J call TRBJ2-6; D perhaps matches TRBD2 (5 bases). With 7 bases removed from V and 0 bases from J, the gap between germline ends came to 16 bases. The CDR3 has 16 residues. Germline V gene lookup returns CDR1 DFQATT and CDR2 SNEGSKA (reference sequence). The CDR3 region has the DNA TGCAGTGTCAGAATGTGGGGAGCCTCTGGGGCCAACGTCCTGACTTTC. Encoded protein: CSVRMWGASGANVLTF.

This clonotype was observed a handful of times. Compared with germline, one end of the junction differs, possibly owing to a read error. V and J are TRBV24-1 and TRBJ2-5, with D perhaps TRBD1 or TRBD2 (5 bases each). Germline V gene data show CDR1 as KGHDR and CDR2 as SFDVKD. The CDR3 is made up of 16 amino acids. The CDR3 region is CATSDPNIEMGETQYF. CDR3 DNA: TGTGCCACCAGTGACCCCAACATAGAGATGGGGGAGACCCAGTACTTT.

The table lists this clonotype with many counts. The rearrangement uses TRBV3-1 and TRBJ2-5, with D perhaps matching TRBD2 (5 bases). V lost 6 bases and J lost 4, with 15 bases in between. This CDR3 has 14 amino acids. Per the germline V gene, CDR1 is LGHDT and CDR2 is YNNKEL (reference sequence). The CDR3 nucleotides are TGTGCCAGCAGGGTATCCGGGAAGGGAGAGACCCAGTACTTC. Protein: CASRVSGKGETQYF.

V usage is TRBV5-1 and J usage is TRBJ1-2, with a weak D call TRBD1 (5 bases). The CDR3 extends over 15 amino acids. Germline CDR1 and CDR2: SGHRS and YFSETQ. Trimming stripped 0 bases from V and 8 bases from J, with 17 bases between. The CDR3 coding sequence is TGCGCCAGCAGCTTGGAAACATCCCCAGGGAGCGGCTACACCTTC. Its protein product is CASSLETSPGSGYTF. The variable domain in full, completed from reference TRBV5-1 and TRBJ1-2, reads KAGVTQTPRYLIKTRGQQVTLSCSPISGHRSVSWYQQTPGQGLQFLFEYFSETQRNKGNFPGRFSGRQFSNSRSEMNVSTLELGDSALYLCASSLETSPGSGYTFGSGTRLTVV.

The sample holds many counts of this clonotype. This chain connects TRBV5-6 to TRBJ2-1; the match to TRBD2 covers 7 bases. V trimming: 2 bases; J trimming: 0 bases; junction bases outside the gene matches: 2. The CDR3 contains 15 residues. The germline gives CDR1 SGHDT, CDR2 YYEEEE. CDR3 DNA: TGTGCCAGCAGCTTCGCTAGCGGCTCCTACAATGAGCAGTTCTTC. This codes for CASSFASGSYNEQFF.

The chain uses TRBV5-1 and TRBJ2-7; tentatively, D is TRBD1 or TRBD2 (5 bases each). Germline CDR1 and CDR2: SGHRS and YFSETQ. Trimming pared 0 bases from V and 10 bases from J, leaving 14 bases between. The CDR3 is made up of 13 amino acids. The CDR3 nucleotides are TGCGCCAGCAGCTTGGACAGGATGGGGGTACAGTACTTC. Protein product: CASSLDRMGVQYF.

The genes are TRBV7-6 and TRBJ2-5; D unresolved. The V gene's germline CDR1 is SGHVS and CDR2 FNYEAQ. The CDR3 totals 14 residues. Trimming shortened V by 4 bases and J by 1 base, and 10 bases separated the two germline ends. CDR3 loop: CASSWTYSQETQYF. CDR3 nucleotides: TGTGCCAGCAGCTGGACGTACTCCCAAGAGACCCAGTACTTC.

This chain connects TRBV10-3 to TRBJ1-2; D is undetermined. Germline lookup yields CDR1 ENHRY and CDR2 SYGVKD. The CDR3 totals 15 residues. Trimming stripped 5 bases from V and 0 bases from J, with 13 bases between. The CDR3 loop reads CAISYGKGANYGYTF. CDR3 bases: TGTGCCATCAGTTACGGGAAAGGAGCTAACTATGGCTACACCTTC.

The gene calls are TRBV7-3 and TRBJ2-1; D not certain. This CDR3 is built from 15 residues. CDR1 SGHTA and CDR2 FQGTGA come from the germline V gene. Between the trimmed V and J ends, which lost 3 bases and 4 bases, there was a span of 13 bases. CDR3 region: CASSFDGNRYNEQFF. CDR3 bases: TGTGCCAGCAGCTTCGACGGAAACCGTTACAATGAGCAGTTCTTC.

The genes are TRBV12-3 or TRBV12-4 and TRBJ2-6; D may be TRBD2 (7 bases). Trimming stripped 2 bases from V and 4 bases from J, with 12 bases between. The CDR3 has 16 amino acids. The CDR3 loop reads CASSLQGGAGANVLTF. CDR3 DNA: TGTGCCAGCAGTTTACAAGGGGGGGCGGGGGCCAACGTCCTGACTTTC.

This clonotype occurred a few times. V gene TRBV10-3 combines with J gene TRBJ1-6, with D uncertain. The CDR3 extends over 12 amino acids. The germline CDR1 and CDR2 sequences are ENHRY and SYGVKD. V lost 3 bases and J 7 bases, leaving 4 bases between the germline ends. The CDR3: CAISDQNSPLHF. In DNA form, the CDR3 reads TGTGCCATCAGTGACCAGAATTCACCCCTCCACTTT.

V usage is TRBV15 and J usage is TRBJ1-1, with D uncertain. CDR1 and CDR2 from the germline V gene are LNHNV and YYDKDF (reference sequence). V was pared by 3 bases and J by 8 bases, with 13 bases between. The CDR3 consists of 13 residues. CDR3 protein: CATSSPLGSEAFF. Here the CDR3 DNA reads TGTGCCACCAGCAGCCCCCTCGGATCCGAAGCTTTCTTT.

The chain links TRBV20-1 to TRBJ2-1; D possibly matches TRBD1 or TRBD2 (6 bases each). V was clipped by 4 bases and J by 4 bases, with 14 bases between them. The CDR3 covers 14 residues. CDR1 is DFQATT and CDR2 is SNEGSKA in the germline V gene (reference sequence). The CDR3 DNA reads TGCAGTGCTACTATCGGAGGGGGGTACAATGAGCAGTTCTTC. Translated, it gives CSATIGGGYNEQFF.